This T cell receptor beta chain was captured in a study of control samples from healthy donors and cancer patients. The assay was immunoSEQ multiplex PCR, and TCRdb's table has in-frame clones only and misses some. The sample includes about 170,000 clones, more than 85% seen only once; the top ten take about 2.1%. Germline V gene data show CDR1 as MNHEY and CDR2 as SMNVEV (reference sequence). The V end was cut by 2 bases, the J end by 7 bases, with 11 bases between. This CDR3 has 13 amino acids. V and J are TRBV27 and TRBJ1-2; D is unresolved. The sample was blood. The source of this sequence is a woman aged 35 to 49 in good health. The CDR3 protein is CASSLAPVGGYTF. DNA of the CDR3: TGTGCCAGCAGTTTAGCCCCGGTTGGTGGCTACACCTTC.